What follows describes a single TCR beta chain. No antigen is known for it. This sample stems from a study of shared clonotypes between healthy human individuals. The study drew its donors from healthy HIV-negative adults without recent acute infections or vaccinations. Study findings and constraints: Non-shared clonotypes showed lower generation probabilities than clonotypes common to all four donors.

Sequencing was performed with immunoSEQ multiplex PCR; in TCRdb, only in-frame clones are kept and a portion is missing. The table lists 2 million to 3 million clones, over 85% of them singletons. The CDR3 loop spans 16 amino acids. The germline V gene encodes CDR1 LGHNT and CDR2 FRNRAP. V was pared by 0 bases and J by 4 bases, with 6 bases of the junction left unmatched. Input material: naive CD4+ T cells from PBMCs. Indicated subset: CD45RA+ positively selected. This sequence was found in a man aged 18-30 years in good health. Some clones in this sample may be carry-over from other donors' samples. This sequence joins TRBV12-5 and TRBJ2-1; 7 bases are a match to TRBD2. CDR3 amino acids: CASGLVAAGLYNEQFF. The CDR3, as DNA: TGTGCTAGTGGTTTGGTAGCAGCGGGATTGTACAATGAGCAGTTCTTC.